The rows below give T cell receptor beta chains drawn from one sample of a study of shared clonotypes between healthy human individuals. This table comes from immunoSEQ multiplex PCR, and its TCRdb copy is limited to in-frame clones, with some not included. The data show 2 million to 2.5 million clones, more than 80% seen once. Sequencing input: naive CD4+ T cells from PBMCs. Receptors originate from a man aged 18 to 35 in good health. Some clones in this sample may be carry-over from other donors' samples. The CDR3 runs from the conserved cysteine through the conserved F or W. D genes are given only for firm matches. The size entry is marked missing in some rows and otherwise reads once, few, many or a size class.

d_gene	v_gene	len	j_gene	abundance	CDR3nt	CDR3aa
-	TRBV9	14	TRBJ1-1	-	TGTGCCAGCAGCGCCGATTTAGGAGACACTGAAGCTTTCTTT	CASSADLGDTEAFF
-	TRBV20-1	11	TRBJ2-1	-	TGCAGTGCTAGTCGGAGGGATGAGCAGTTCTTC	CSASRRDEQFF
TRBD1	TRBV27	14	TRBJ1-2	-	TGTGCCAGCAGCCTCGACAGGGACTACTATGGCTACACCTTC	CASSLDRDYYGYTF
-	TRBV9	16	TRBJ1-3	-	TGTGCCAGTAACAATCCGACACTATTATCTGGAAACACCATATATTTT	CASNNPTLLSGNTIYF
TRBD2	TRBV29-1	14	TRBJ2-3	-	TGCAGCGCGAGGGGGACTAGTATCACAGATACGCAGTATTTT	CSARGTSITDTQYF
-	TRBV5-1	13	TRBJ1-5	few	TGCGCCAGCAGCTTGACAGTGGAACAGCCCCAGCATTTT	CASSLTVEQPQHF
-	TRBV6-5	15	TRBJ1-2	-	TGTGCCAGCAGCCCAACCGTCGGCGGCGGCTATGGCTACACCTTC	CASSPTVGGGYGYTF
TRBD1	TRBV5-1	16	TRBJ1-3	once	TGCGCCAGCAGCTTCGAGGGGACAGGGGATGGAAACACCATATATTTT	CASSFEGTGDGNTIYF
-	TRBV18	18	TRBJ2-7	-	TGTGCCAGCTCACTGTTGGGGAATGGAAAGCCCGCTCCCTACGAGCAGTACTTC	CASSLLGNGKPAPYEQYF
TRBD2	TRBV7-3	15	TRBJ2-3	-	TGTGCCAGCAGTACCCTAGCGGGAAGCACAGATACGCAGTATTTT	CASSTLAGSTDTQYF
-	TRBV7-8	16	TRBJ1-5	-	TGTGCCAGCAGCTCAGCAAGCGGGACATTTAATCAGCCCCAGCATTTT	CASSSASGTFNQPQHF
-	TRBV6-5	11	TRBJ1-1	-	TGTGCCAGCTTGGGGGGGGGTGAAGCTTTCTTT	CASLGGGEAFF
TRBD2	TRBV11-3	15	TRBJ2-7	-	TGTGCCAGCAGCCGGACTAGCGAGGGTTTGAACGAGCAGTACTTC	CASSRTSEGLNEQYF
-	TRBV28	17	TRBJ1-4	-	TGTGCCAGCACCGAGGGGGTAGGGACCGACGGGAGAGAAAAACTGTTTTTT	CASTEGVGTDGREKLFF
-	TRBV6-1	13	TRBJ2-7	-	TGTGCCGTTACCCAAGGGACCTACTACGAGCAGTACTTC	CAVTQGTYYEQYF
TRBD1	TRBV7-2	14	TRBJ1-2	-	TGTGCCAGCAGCGGGGGACAGGGGCCCTATGGCTACACCTTC	CASSGGQGPYGYTF
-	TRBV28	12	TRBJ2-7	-	TGTGCCAGCGGGGGTAACTCCTACGAGCAGTACTTC	CASGGNSYEQYF
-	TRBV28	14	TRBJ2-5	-	TGTGCCAGCAGTTCCCGGACCGATCGAGAGACCCAGTACTTC	CASSSRTDRETQYF
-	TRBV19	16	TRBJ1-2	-	TGTGCCAGTACCATGACAGGCTCCCCGTTAAACTATGGCTACACCTTC	CASTMTGSPLNYGYTF
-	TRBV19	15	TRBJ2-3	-	TGTGCCAGTGCACCCGGGGGCTATAGCACAGATACGCAGTATTTT	CASAPGGYSTDTQYF
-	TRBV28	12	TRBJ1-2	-	TGTGCCAGCAGTTCAACCCCCCAAGGCTACACCTTC	CASSSTPQGYTF
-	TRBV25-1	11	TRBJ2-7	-	TGTGCCAGCAGTGAATGGAACGAGCAGTACTTC	CASSEWNEQYF
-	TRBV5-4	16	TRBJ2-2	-	TGTGCCAGCAGCCCTGGGGGTCAGGGGAACACCGGGGAGCTGTTTTTT	CASSPGGQGNTGELFF
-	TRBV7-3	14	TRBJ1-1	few	TGTGCCAGCAGCTCAACTCACAGGGAGACTGAAGCTTTCTTT	CASSSTHRETEAFF
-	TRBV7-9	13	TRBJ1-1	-	TGTGCCAGCAACCCGGGACCGGACACTGAAGCTTTCTTT	CASNPGPDTEAFF
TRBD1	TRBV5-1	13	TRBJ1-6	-	TGCGCCAGCCAACAGGGGGCGAATTCACCCCTCCACTTT	CASQQGANSPLHF
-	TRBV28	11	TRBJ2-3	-	TGTGCCAGCAGTGACCGGGACAAGCAGTATTTT	CASSDRDKQYF
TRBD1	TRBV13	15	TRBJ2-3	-	TGTGCCAGCAGCCTAGACAGGGGGCACGAAGATACGCAGTATTTT	CASSLDRGHEDTQYF
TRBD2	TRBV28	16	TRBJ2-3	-	TGTGCCAGCAGCCGAGGACTAGCGGGAGGAAGAGATACGCAGTATTTT	CASSRGLAGGRDTQYF
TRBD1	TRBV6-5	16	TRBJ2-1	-	TGTGCCAGCAGTTACTCGAGGGACAGGGTGTACAATGAGCAGTTCTTC	CASSYSRDRVYNEQFF
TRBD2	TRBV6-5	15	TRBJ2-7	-	TGTGCCAGCAGTTACTCTAGACTAGCTTCCTACGAGCAGTACTTC	CASSYSRLASYEQYF
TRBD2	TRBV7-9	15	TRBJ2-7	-	TGTGCCAGCAGCCCCAGGACTAGCGGGGCCTACGAGCAGTACTTC	CASSPRTSGAYEQYF
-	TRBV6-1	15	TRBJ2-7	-	TGTGCCAGCAGTGAACACTTGTTAAACTCCTACGAGCAGTACTTC	CASSEHLLNSYEQYF
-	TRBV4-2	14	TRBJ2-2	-	TGTGCCAGCAGCCGGATAGGGGGTACCGGGGAGCTGTTTTTT	CASSRIGGTGELFF
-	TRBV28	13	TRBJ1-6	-	TGTGCCAGCACGAGGCGAGGTAATTCACCCCTCCACTTT	CASTRRGNSPLHF
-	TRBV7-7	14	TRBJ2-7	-	TGTGCCAGCAGCTTACAGGCCGACTCCTACGAGCAGTACTTC	CASSLQADSYEQYF
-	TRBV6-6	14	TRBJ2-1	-	TGTGCCAGCACCGTACTAGGGCGAGGTGGTGAGCAGTTCTTC	CASTVLGRGGEQFF
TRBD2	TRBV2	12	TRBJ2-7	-	TGTGCCAGCAGGCGGGAGGACTACGAGCAGTACTTC	CASRREDYEQYF
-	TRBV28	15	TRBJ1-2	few	TGTGCCAGCAGTTCTACACGGATTCCCCCTTATGGCTACACCTTC	CASSSTRIPPYGYTF
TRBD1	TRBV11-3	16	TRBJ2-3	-	TGTGCCAGCAGCCAATCTGGGACAGACCCCACAGATACGCAGTATTTT	CASSQSGTDPTDTQYF
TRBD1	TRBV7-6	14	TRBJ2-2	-	TGTGCCAGCAGAAGACAGGGGGCACCGGGGGAGCTGTTTTTT	CASRRQGAPGELFF
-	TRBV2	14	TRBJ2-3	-	TGTGCCAGCAGACGGGCGACGAACACAGATACGCAGTATTTT	CASRRATNTDTQYF
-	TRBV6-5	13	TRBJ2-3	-	TGTGCCAGCAGCCCTCGAGCGACAGATACGCAGTATTTT	CASSPRATDTQYF
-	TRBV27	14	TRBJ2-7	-	TGTGCCAGCAGTAGGACTTCGACGAACTACGAGCAGTACTTC	CASSRTSTNYEQYF
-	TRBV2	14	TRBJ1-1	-	TGTGCCAGCACCTCAAGTTGGGTGAACACTGAAGCTTTCTTT	CASTSSWVNTEAFF
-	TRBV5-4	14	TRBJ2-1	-	TGTGCCAGCAGCCTGGCGGACAGTTACAATGAGCAGTTCTTC	CASSLADSYNEQFF
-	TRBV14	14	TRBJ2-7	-	TGTGCCAGCAGCCAAGAAATAGGGACCTACGAGCAGTACTTC	CASSQEIGTYEQYF
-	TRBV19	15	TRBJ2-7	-	TGTGCCAGTAGTATAGGGGCCGGGCGGGGCTACGAGCAGTACTTC	CASSIGAGRGYEQYF